Shown below are 21 T cell receptor beta chains from a single sample sequenced in a study of beta chain features in type 1 diabetes. Every bit of the isolated RNA underwent reverse transcription, so sequencing read expressed TCRB transcripts. Using immunoSEQ multiplex PCR, the repertoire was profiled, and TCRdb retains in-frame clones only, with some absent. This table has about 620,000 clones, around 15% appearing once. Source material: naive CD4+ T cells from blood. The receptors shown here come from a young man in good health.

The V gene is TRBV28, the J gene TRBJ1-1; TRBD1 agrees at 7 bases. Losses at the gene ends were 2 bases for V and 7 bases for J; bases not matched to a gene: 7. The CDR3 runs to 14 residues. Per germline, CDR1 MDHEN and CDR2 SYDVKM. This chain's CDR3 is CASSLSTGALEAFF. The CDR3 coding sequence is TGTGCCAGCAGTTTAAGCACAGGGGCCCTTGAAGCTTTCTTT.

This clone occurred a few times. The chain employs TRBV29-1 and TRBJ2-7; D gene ambiguous. Germline CDR1 reads SQVTM; CDR2 reads ANQGSEA. The CDR3 has 13 amino acids. V was shortened by 6 bases and J by 3 bases, with 15 bases between the two germline ends. The CDR3 coding sequence is TGCAGCGTGGCCCGGCCCACGAGCTACGAGCAGTACTTC. Translated: CSVARPTSYEQYF.

The chain joins TRBV7-2 to TRBJ1-1, with D unresolved. The CDR3 runs to 12 residues. From germline, CDR1 is SGHTA and CDR2 FQGNSA. V was clipped by 4 bases and J by 11 bases, with 14 bases between them. CDR3 protein: CASSSDVLRAFF. For the CDR3, the DNA is TGTGCCAGCAGCTCCGATGTCCTTCGGGCTTTCTTT.

V usage is TRBV30 and J usage is TRBJ1-1; D is possibly TRBD1 (5 bases). From germline, CDR1 is GTSNPN and CDR2 SVGIG (reference sequence). This CDR3 is 12 amino acids long. V lost 7 bases to trimming and J lost 5 bases, with 14 bases between them. The CDR3 here is CASPGGGTEAFF. CDR3 bases: TGTGCCTCACCCGGGGGGGGTACTGAAGCTTTCTTT.

This clone appeared a few times. CDR3 region: CASSLDRRDTQYF. In DNA form, the CDR3 reads TGCGCCAGCAGCTTGGATCGTAGGGATACGCAGTATTTT. The rearrangement links TRBV5-1 to TRBJ2-3; D is ambiguous. This CDR3 is built from 13 residues. The germline gives CDR1 SGHRS, CDR2 YFSETQ. V gave up 0 bases and J gave up 6 bases, with 8 bases separating them.

This clone was detected a few times. This rearrangement joins TRBV18 to TRBJ2-7; a weak D match, TRBD2 (7 bases). The CDR3 runs to 14 residues. Per germline, CDR1 KGHSH and CDR2 LQKENI. Deletions cut 0 bases from V and 3 bases from J, with 9 bases between. The CDR3 DNA follows: TGTGCCAGCTCACCACCCGGGGGGCTCTACGAGCAGTACTTC. Translated: CASSPPGGLYEQYF.

This chain uses TRBV11-3 with TRBJ2-1; 8 nucleotides line up with TRBD1. This CDR3 has 15 amino acids. V was pared by 5 bases and J by 2 bases, with 5 bases of the junction left unmatched. Germline V gene data show CDR1 as SGHNT and CDR2 as YENEEA. The CDR3 DNA reads as TGTGCCAGCAGCCCCCCGGGACAGGCCTACAATGAGCAGTTCTTC. This translates into CASSPPGQAYNEQFF.

This clone was observed a few times. The chain recombines TRBV5-1 with TRBJ2-6; D is perhaps TRBD1 (6 bases). The germline V gene has CDR1 SGHRS and CDR2 YFSETQ. The CDR3 consists of 13 residues. Trimming removed 4 bases from V and 9 bases from J, with 11 bases in between. The CDR3 loop reads CASSLRQDNVLTF. CDR3 sequence (DNA): TGCGCCAGCAGCCTTCGACAGGACAACGTCCTGACTTTC. Full variable domain (missing parts from reference TRBV5-1 and TRBJ2-6): KAGVTQTPRYLIKTRGQQVTLSCSPISGHRSVSWYQQTPGQGLQFLFEYFSETQRNKGNFPGRFSGRQFSNSRSEMNVSTLELGDSALYLCASSLRQDNVLTFGAGSRLTVL.

This clone has only a few counts. CDR3 protein: CAISGSQVGTDTQYF. DNA for the CDR3: TGTGCCATCAGCGGGTCGCAGGTCGGCACAGATACGCAGTATTTT. The chain uses TRBV10-3 and TRBJ2-3, with D hard to call. The germline CDR1 and CDR2 sequences are ENHRY and SYGVKD. Deletions cut 6 bases from V and 1 base from J, with 14 bases between. The CDR3 spans 15 residues.

V gene TRBV7-3 combines with J gene TRBJ1-4; D call uncertain. V gave up 4 bases and J gave up 3 bases, with 9 bases separating them. The germline CDR1 and CDR2 sequences are SGHTA and FQGTGA. This CDR3 is built from 14 residues. CDR3: CASSSGGSNEKLFF. In DNA, the CDR3 is TGTGCCAGCAGCTCCGGCGGGTCTAATGAAAAACTGTTTTTT.

CDR3 loop: CASSDNQRKLYEQYF. CDR3 DNA sequence: TGTGCCAGCAGTGATAACCAGCGGAAACTCTACGAGCAGTACTTC. V is TRBV2 and J is TRBJ2-7; possibly TRBD2 for D (5 bases). V lost 3 bases, J lost 3 bases, and 15 bases lay in between. This CDR3 spans 15 amino acids. CDR1 and CDR2 from the germline V gene are SNHLY and FYNNEI.

This chain joins TRBV5-1 and TRBJ2-1; TRBD2 agrees at 7 bases. The CDR3 is made up of 15 amino acids. Trimming removed 6 bases from V and 0 bases from J; junction bases left unmatched: 6. The germline CDR1 and CDR2 sequences are SGHRS and YFSETQ. CDR3 DNA sequence: TGCGCCAGCAATACGGGCGGGAGCTCCTACAATGAGCAGTTCTTC. It specifies CASNTGGSSYNEQFF.

Of note for this clone: Other DNA variants within this sample encode the same CDR3. This rearrangement joins TRBV14 to TRBJ2-1, with D possibly being TRBD2 (5 bases). Germline CDR1 reads SGHDN; CDR2 reads FVKESK. The CDR3 loop spans 14 amino acids. V was clipped by 4 bases and J by 7 bases, with 14 bases between them. CDR3 DNA sequence: TGTGCCAGCAGCCCTTGGTCGGGATGGAATGAGCAGTTCTTC. The encoded protein is CASSPWSGWNEQFF.

This clone was observed a handful of times. The chain joins TRBV28 to TRBJ2-7; D may be TRBD1 (5 bases). The CDR3 runs 11 residues. Germline V gene data show CDR1 as MDHEN and CDR2 as SYDVKM. V lost 7 bases to trimming and J lost 4 bases, with 8 bases between them. The CDR3 reads CASTRQYEQYF. In DNA, the CDR3 is TGTGCCAGCACCCGACAGTACGAGCAGTACTTC. Drawing the rest from reference TRBV28 and TRBJ2-7, the complete variable domain is DVKVTQSSRYLVKRTGEKVFLECVQDMDHENMFWYRQDPGLGLRLIYFSYDVKMKEKGDIPEGYSVSREKKERFSLILESASTNQTSMYLCASTRQYEQYFGPGTRLTVT.

V usage is TRBV14 and J usage is TRBJ2-1; D ambiguous. The germline V gene has CDR1 SGHDN and CDR2 FVKESK. This CDR3 is built from 16 residues. Trimming took 0 bases from V and 2 from J, leaving 11 bases between them. The CDR3 sequence is CASSQDLARTYNEQFF. CDR3 nucleotide sequence: TGTGCCAGCAGCCAAGATCTTGCGAGAACCTACAATGAGCAGTTCTTC. Drawing the rest from reference TRBV14 and TRBJ2-1, the complete variable domain is EAGVTQFPSHSVIEKGQTVTLRCDPISGHDNLYWYRRVMGKEIKFLLHFVKESKQDESGMPNNRFLAERTGGTYSTLKVQPAELEDSGVYFCASSQDLARTYNEQFFGPGTRLTVL.

There are a few counts of this clone. The gene calls are TRBV4-2 and TRBJ2-7; D possibly uses TRBD1 or TRBD2 (6 bases each). Germline CDR1 is LGHNA and CDR2 is YNFKEQ. There are 17 residues in the CDR3. Trimming removed 3 bases at V and 8 bases at J, with 26 bases between. CDR3 protein: CASSHEITGASPVKQYF. CDR3 in DNA: TGTGCCAGCAGCCATGAGATAACGGGGGCTTCTCCGGTCAAGCAGTACTTC.

This clone was seen only a few times. The chain joins TRBV29-1 to TRBJ2-2, with 8 nucleotides matching TRBD1. CDR3 size: 13 residues. After removal of 6 bases from V and 5 bases from J, the junction contained 5 bases not matched to a gene. Germline V gene sequence: CDR1 SQVTM, CDR2 ANQGSEA. In nucleotides, the CDR3 is TGCAGCGTCGACAGGGGAGGTACCGGGGAGCTGTTTTTT. Amino acid sequence: CSVDRGGTGELFF.

The table lists this clone with a few counts. The J gene is TRBJ2-2, the V gene TRBV9; D unclear. V dropped 2 bases and J dropped 1 base, with 9 bases sitting between them. Looked up from germline, CDR1 is SGDLS and CDR2 is YYNGEE. The CDR3 is 15 amino acids. DNA for the CDR3: TGTGCCAGCAGCGTGGAGTCGCAGAACACCGGGGAGCTGTTTTTT. It codes for CASSVESQNTGELFF.

The sample holds a few counts of this clone. The chain couples TRBV9 to TRBJ1-5; D uncertain. V was cut by 0 bases and J by 1 base, with 5 bases left in between. Germline lookup yields CDR1 SGDLS and CDR2 YYNGEE. The CDR3 spans 14 residues. In nucleotides, the CDR3 is TGTGCCAGCAGCGTAGAGGCCAGCAATCAGCCCCAGCATTTT. Amino acids: CASSVEASNQPQHF.

This clone was counted a few times. V gene TRBV5-4 combines with J gene TRBJ1-1, with 7 bases aligning to TRBD1. The CDR3 loop spans 15 amino acids. With 0 bases clipped from V and 1 base from J, the junction kept 3 bases outside the gene matches. Per germline, CDR1 SGHNT and CDR2 YYREEE (reference sequence). CDR3 sequence reads: CASSLGQGRNTEAFF. In DNA form, the CDR3 reads TGTGCCAGCAGCTTGGGACAGGGTAGGAACACTGAAGCTTTCTTT. Combining the CDR3 with reference TRBV5-4 and TRBJ1-1 gives the whole variable domain ETGVTQSPTHLIKTRGQQVTLRCSSQSGHNTVSWYQQALGQGPQFIFQYYREEENGRGNFPPRFSGLQFPNYSSELNVNALELDDSALYLCASSLGQGRNTEAFFGQGTRLTVV.

This clone was seen a few times. The genes are TRBV10-3 and TRBJ1-4, with 9 bases matching TRBD1. CDR3 length: 15 amino acids. CDR1 and CDR2 (germline): ENHRY, SYGVKD. V lost 3 bases to trimming and J lost 7 bases; unmatched junction nucleotides: 6. CDR3 coding DNA: TGTGCCATCAGTGAAGACAGGGGGAAGACTGAAAAACTGTTTTTT. It yields the protein CAISEDRGKTEKLFF.